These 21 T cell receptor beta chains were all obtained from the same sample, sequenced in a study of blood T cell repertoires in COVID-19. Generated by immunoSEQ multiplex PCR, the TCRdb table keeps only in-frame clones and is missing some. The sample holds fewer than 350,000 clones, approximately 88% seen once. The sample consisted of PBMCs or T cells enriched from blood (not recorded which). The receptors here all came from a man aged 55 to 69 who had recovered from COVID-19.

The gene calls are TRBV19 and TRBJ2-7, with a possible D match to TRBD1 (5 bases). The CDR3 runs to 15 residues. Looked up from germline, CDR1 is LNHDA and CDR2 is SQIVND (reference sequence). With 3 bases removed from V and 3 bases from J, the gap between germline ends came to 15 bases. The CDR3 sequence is CASSMGSGRHYEQYF. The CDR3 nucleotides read TGTGCCAGTAGTATGGGGTCAGGGCGGCACTACGAGCAGTACTTC.

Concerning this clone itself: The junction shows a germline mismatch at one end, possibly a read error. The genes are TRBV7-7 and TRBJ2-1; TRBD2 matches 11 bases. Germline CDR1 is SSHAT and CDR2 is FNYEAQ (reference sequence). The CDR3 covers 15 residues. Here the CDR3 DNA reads TGTGCTAGCAGCTATAGACTAGCGGGACACAATGAGCAGTTCTTC. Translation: CASSYRLAGHNEQFF.

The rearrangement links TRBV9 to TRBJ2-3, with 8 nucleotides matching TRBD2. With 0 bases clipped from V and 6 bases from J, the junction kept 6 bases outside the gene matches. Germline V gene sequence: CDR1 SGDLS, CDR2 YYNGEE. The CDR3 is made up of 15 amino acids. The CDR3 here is CASSVVSGRVDTQYF. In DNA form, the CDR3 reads TGTGCCAGCAGCGTAGTCAGCGGGAGAGTCGATACGCAGTATTTT. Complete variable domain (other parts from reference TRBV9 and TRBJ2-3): DSGVTQTPKHLITATGQRVTLRCSPRSGDLSVYWYQQSLDQGLQFLIQYYNGEERAKGNILERFSAQQFPDLHSELNLSSLELGDSALYFCASSVVSGRVDTQYFGPGTRLTVL.

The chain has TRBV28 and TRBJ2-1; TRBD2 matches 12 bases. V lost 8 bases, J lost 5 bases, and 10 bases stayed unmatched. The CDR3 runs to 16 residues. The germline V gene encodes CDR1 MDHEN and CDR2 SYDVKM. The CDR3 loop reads CASLRLAGALNNEQFF. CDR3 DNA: TGTGCCAGCTTGAGACTAGCGGGAGCGCTTAACAATGAGCAGTTCTTC. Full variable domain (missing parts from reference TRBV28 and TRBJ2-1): DVKVTQSSRYLVKRTGEKVFLECVQDMDHENMFWYRQDPGLGLRLIYFSYDVKMKEKGDIPEGYSVSREKKERFSLILESASTNQTSMYLCASLRLAGALNNEQFFGPGTRLTVL.

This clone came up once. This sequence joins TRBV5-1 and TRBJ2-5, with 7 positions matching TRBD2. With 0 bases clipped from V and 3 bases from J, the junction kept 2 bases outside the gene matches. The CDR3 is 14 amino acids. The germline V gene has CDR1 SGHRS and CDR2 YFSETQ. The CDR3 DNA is TGCGCCAGCAGCTTGGACCTAGCGGAAGAGACCCAGTACTTC. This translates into CASSLDLAEETQYF.

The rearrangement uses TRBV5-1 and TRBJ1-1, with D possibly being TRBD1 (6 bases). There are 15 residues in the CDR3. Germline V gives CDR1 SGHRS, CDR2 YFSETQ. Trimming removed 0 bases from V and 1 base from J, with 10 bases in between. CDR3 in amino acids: CASSLALTGNTEAFF. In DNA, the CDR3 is TGCGCCAGCAGCTTGGCCTTGACAGGGAACACTGAAGCTTTCTTT.

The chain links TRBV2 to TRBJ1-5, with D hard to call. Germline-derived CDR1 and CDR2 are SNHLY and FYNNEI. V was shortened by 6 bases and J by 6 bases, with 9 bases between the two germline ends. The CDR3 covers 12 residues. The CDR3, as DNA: TGTGCCAGCAGCCGGGAGGGTCAGCCCCAGCATTTT. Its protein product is CASSREGQPQHF. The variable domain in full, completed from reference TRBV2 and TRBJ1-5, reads EPEVTQTPSHQVTQMGQEVILRCVPISNHLYFYWYRQILGQKVEFLVSFYNNEISEKSEIFDDQFSVERPDGSNFTLKIRSTKLEDSAMYFCASSREGQPQHFGDGTRLSIL.

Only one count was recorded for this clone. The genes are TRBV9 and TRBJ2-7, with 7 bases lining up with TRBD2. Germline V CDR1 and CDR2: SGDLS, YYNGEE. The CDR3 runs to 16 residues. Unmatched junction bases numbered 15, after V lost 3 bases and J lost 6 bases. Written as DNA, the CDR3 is TGTGCCAGCAGCGGCACACCTAGCGGCCCTATGAGCGAGCAGTACTTC. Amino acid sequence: CASSGTPSGPMSEQYF.

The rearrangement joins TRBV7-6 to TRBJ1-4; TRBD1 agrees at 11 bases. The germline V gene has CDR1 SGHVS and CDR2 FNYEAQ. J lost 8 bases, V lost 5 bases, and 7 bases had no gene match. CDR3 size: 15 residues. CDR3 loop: CASSPTGTGGEKLFF. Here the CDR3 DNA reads TGTGCCAGCAGCCCGACCGGGACAGGGGGGGAAAAACTGTTTTTT.

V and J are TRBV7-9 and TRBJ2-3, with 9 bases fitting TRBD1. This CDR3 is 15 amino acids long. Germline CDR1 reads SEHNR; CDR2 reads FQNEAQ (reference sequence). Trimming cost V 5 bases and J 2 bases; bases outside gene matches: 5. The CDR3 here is CASSRGTGNTDTQYF. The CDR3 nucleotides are TGTGCCAGCAGCCGGGGGACAGGGAACACAGATACGCAGTATTTT.

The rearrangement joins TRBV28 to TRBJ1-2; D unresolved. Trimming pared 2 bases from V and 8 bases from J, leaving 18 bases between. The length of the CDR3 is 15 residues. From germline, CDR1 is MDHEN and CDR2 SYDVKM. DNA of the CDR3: TGTGCCAGCAGTTTACCCTCCCCCCGACTATACGGCTACACCTTC. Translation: CASSLPSPRLYGYTF.

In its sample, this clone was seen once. CDR3 amino acids: CASSWRTSEGEQFF. The CDR3 nucleotides are TGCGCCAGCAGCTGGAGGACTAGTGAAGGGGAGCAGTTCTTC. The chain is built from TRBV5-1 and TRBJ2-1; 7 nucleotides line up with TRBD2. Germline values: CDR1 SGHRS, CDR2 YFSETQ. CDR3 length equals 14 residues. The trim removed 3 bases at V and 10 bases at J, leaving 10 bases unmatched.

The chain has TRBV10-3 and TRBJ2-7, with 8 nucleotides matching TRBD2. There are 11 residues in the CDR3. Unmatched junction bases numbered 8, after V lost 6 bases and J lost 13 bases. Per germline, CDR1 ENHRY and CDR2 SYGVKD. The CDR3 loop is CAISPGGEVYF. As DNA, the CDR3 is TGTGCCATCAGCCCCGGGGGGGAGGTTTACTTC.

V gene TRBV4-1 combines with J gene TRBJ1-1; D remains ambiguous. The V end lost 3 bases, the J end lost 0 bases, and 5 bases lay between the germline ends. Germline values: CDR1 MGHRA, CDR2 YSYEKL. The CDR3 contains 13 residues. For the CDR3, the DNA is TGCGCCAGCAGCCAGACACTGAACACTGAAGCTTTCTTT. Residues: CASSQTLNTEAFF.

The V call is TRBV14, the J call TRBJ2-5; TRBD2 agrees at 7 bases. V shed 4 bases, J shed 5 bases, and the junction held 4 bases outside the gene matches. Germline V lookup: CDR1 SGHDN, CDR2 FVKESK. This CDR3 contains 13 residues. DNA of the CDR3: TGTGCCAGCAGCCGAGCGGGAACCGAGACCCAGTACTTC. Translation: CASSRAGTETQYF.

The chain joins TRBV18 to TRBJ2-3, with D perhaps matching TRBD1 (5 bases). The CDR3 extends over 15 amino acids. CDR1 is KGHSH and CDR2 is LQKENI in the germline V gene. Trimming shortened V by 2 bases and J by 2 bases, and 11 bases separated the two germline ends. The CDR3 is CASSPSRAPTDTQYF. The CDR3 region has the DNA TGTGCCAGCTCACCAAGCAGGGCCCCCACAGATACGCAGTATTTT. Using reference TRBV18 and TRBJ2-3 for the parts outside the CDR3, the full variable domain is NAGVMQNPRHLVRRRGQEARLRCSPMKGHSHVYWYRQLPEEGLKFMVYLQKENIIDESGMPKERFSAEFPKEGPSILRIQQVVRGDSAAYFCASSPSRAPTDTQYFGPGTRLTVL.

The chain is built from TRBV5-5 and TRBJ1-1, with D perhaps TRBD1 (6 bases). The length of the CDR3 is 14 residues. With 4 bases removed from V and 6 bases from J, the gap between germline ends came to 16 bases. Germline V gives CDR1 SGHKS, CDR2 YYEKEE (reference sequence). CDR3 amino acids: CASSTGNRVAEAFF. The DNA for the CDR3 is TGTGCCAGCAGCACCGGGAACAGGGTAGCTGAAGCTTTCTTT.

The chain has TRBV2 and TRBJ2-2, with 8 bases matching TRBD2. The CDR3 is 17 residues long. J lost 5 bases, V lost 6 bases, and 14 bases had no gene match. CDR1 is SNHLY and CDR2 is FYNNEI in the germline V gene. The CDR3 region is CASRPERGLVFTGELFF. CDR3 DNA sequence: TGTGCCAGCAGACCCGAACGGGGACTAGTATTTACCGGGGAGCTGTTTTTT.

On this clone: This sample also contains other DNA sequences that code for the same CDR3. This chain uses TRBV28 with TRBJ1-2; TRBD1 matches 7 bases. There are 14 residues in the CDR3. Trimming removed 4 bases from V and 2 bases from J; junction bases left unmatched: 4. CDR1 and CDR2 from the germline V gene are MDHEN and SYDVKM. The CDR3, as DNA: TGTGCCAGCAGTTCTTCAGGGGGAAACTATGGCTACACCTTC. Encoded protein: CASSSSGGNYGYTF.

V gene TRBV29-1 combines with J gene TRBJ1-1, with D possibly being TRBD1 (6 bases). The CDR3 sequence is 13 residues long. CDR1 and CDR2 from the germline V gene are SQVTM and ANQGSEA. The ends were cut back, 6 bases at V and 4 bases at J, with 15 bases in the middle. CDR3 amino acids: CSVAGTSRTEAFF. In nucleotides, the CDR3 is TGCAGCGTGGCCGGGACATCGCGCACTGAAGCTTTCTTT.

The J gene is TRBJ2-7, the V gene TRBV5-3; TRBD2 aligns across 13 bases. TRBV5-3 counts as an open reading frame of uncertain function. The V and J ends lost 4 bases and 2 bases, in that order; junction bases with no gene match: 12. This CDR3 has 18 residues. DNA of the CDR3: TGTGCCAGAAGCCCCCGGGACGGCGGGACTAGCGGGGCCTACGAGCAGTACTTC. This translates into CARSPRDGGTSGAYEQYF.